The rows below give T cell receptor beta chains drawn from one sample of a study of shared clonotypes between healthy human individuals. The method was immunoSEQ multiplex PCR; TCRdb's version includes in-frame clones alone and lacks a portion of them. The data contain 2 million to 2.5 million clones, 80% to 95% of them singletons. The sequenced sample was naive CD4+ T cells from PBMCs. The receptor source for this set is a young man in good health. Some clones in this sample may be carry-over from other donors' samples. Both conserved end residues are part of each CDR3. D genes are given only for firm matches. A row's size may be missing; if present it is once, few, many or a size class.

j_gene	abundance	v_gene	d_gene	CDR3aa	CDR3nt
TRBJ2-7	-	TRBV21-1	-	CASSNSGRFDEQYF	TGTGCCAGCAGCAATAGCGGGAGGTTCGACGAGCAGTACTTC
TRBJ2-7	-	TRBV6-5	TRBD2	CASSRTSGRYEQYF	TGTGCCAGCAGTCGGACTAGCGGGAGGTACGAGCAGTACTTC
TRBJ2-5	-	TRBV5-1	-	CASSLAIRETQYF	TGCGCCAGCAGCTTGGCTATACGAGAGACCCAGTACTTC
TRBJ1-2	once	TRBV6-1	-	CASRRGHDNYGYTF	TGTGCCAGCAGGCGGGGGCATGATAACTATGGCTACACCTTC
TRBJ2-1	-	TRBV10-3	-	CAINPRDTGVDEQFF	TGTGCCATCAATCCCCGGGACACTGGGGTGGATGAGCAGTTCTTC
TRBJ2-7	-	TRBV30	TRBD2	CAGNARHNSGRAHEQYF	TGTGCCGGCAATGCAAGGCATAATAGCGGGAGGGCCCACGAGCAGTACTTC
TRBJ2-2	-	TRBV6-6	TRBD2	CASSLAETGELFF	TGTGCCAGCTCACTAGCGGAGACCGGGGAGCTGTTTTTT
TRBJ2-1	-	TRBV27	TRBD2	CASRGTSGSYNEQFF	TGTGCCAGCAGGGGGACTAGCGGCTCCTACAATGAGCAGTTCTTC
TRBJ2-1	-	TRBV18	TRBD2	CASSPTSGGYNEQFF	TGTGCCAGCTCACCGACTAGCGGGGGTTACAATGAGCAGTTCTTC
TRBJ2-5	-	TRBV9	-	CASSVAPVNQETQYF	TGTGCCAGCAGCGTAGCTCCCGTCAACCAAGAGACCCAGTACTTC
TRBJ1-1	-	TRBV5-6	-	CASSLQGIDTEAFF	TGTGCCAGCAGCTTGCAGGGGATTGACACTGAAGCTTTCTTT
TRBJ1-1	-	TRBV18	-	CASSPLPTTPDTEAFF	TGTGCCAGCTCACCTCTACCGACTACCCCAGACACTGAAGCTTTCTTT
TRBJ2-7	-	TRBV7-2	TRBD1	CASRPGQSFGEQYF	TGTGCCAGCAGACCGGGACAGAGTTTTGGAGAGCAGTACTTC
TRBJ2-1	-	TRBV19	TRBD1	CASSIPRTGAVDEQFF	TGTGCCAGTAGTATTCCCCGGACAGGGGCGGTCGATGAGCAGTTCTTC
TRBJ1-1	-	TRBV6-4	-	CASRTGGGPGAEAFF	TGTGCCAGCAGGACTGGGGGGGGCCCAGGGGCTGAAGCTTTCTTT
TRBJ1-4	-	TRBV30	TRBD1	CAWSAVGTGLFPNEKLFF	TGTGCCTGGAGTGCCGTTGGGACAGGGCTCTTTCCTAATGAAAAACTGTTTTTT
TRBJ1-2	-	TRBV4-2	-	CASSQDWDLKAHGYTF	TGTGCCAGCAGCCAAGACTGGGACTTGAAAGCGCACGGCTACACCTTC
TRBJ1-1	-	TRBV7-9	-	CASSLSFGAEAFF	TGTGCCAGCAGCTTAAGTTTTGGCGCCGAAGCTTTCTTT
TRBJ2-7	once	TRBV9	-	CASSVADEQYF	TGTGCCAGCAGCGTAGCTGACGAGCAGTACTTC
TRBJ1-3	-	TRBV27	-	CASSLSDGNTIYF	TGTGCCAGCAGTTTATCCGATGGAAACACCATATATTTT
TRBJ2-2	-	TRBV28	-	CASLSSGELFF	TGTGCCAGCCTCTCTTCCGGGGAGCTGTTTTTT
TRBJ1-6	-	TRBV6-5	-	CASSVGAYNSPLHF	TGTGCCAGCAGTGTGGGGGCTTATAATTCACCCCTCCACTTT
TRBJ2-1	-	TRBV28	-	CASSLGAGYNEQFF	TGTGCCAGCAGTTTAGGTGCGGGTTACAATGAGCAGTTCTTC
TRBJ1-5	-	TRBV5-6	-	CASSRGYNQPQHF	TGTGCCAGCAGCAGGGGGTACAATCAGCCCCAGCATTTT